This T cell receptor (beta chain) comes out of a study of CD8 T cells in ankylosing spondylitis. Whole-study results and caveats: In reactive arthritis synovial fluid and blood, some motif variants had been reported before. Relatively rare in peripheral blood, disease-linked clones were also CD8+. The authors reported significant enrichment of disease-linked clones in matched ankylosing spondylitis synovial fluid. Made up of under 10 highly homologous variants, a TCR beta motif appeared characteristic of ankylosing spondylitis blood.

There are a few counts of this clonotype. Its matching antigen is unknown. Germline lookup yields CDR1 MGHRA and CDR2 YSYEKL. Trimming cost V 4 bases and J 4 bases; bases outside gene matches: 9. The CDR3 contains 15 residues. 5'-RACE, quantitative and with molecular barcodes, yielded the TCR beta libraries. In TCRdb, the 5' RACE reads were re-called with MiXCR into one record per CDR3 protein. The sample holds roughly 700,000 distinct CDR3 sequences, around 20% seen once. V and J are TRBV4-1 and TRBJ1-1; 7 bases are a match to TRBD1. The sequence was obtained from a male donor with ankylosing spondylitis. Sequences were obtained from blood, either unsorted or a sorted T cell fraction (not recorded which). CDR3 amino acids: CASSPLGAGGTEAFF. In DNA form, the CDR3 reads TGCGCCAGCAGCCCTCTAGGGGCAGGGGGCACTGAAGCTTTCTTT.